The 18 T cell receptor beta chains below come from one sample, sequenced in a study of T cell changes during pregnancy in multiple sclerosis. Method: immunoSEQ multiplex PCR; TCRdb's copy keeps in-frame clones and lacks some. Altogether 60,000 to 85,000 clones are present, roughly nine tenths being singletons, with the ten largest covering 1.4%. This specimen was peripheral blood, taken in the second trimester of pregnancy. These receptors all stem from a female donor with multiple sclerosis, enrolled in a pregnancy study.

The genes are TRBV10-3 and TRBJ2-7; 16 bases map to TRBD2. Trimming at V came to 2 bases and at J to 5 bases, leaving 18 bases not matched to a gene. Germline assignment: CDR1 ENHRY and CDR2 SYGVKD. The CDR3 loop spans 21 amino acids. CDR3 residues: CAISENSPGTSGGGPSHEQYF. The CDR3 DNA is TGTGCCATCAGTGAGAATTCACCCGGGACTAGCGGGGGGGGCCCATCACACGAGCAGTACTTC.

This sequence joins TRBV29-1 and TRBJ1-2; 9 bases match TRBD1. This CDR3 spans 13 amino acids. The V and J ends lost 4 bases and 5 bases, in that order; junction bases with no gene match: 5. Germline V gene lookup returns CDR1 SQVTM and CDR2 ANQGSEA. CDR3 bases: TGCAGCGTTGCCGATGGACAGGGGTATGGCTACACCTTC. It yields the protein CSVADGQGYGYTF.

V usage is TRBV6-1 and J usage is TRBJ2-1; 10 bases map to TRBD1. The CDR3 spans 17 residues. V lost 2 bases to trimming and J lost 4 bases; unmatched junction nucleotides: 8. Germline CDR1 reads MNHNS; CDR2 reads SASEGT. The CDR3 nucleotides are TGTGCCAGCAGTGAATACGGGACAGGGGAGGGGTACAATGAGCAGTTCTTC. It specifies CASSEYGTGEGYNEQFF.

This clone is a singleton in its sample. The V call is TRBV5-6, the J call TRBJ2-1; TRBD1 might be the D (5 bases). Germline CDR1 and CDR2: SGHDT and YYEEEE. The CDR3 runs 11 residues. V lost 3 bases and J 8 bases, leaving 6 bases between the germline ends. This chain's CDR3 is CASSWGHEQFF. The DNA for the CDR3 is TGTGCCAGCAGCTGGGGCCATGAGCAGTTCTTC.

The chain is built from TRBV29-1 and TRBJ2-7, with 8 bases lining up with TRBD1. The CDR3 length is 13 residues. The V segment lost 3 bases and the J segment 2 bases; nucleotides outside the gene matches: 3. Germline V gene lookup returns CDR1 SQVTM and CDR2 ANQGSEA. The CDR3 sequence: CSVEGTGTYEQYF. The CDR3 bases are TGCAGCGTTGAGGGGACAGGTACCTACGAGCAGTACTTC.

The chain has TRBV27 and TRBJ1-5; no firm D call. The ends were cut back, 2 bases at V and 7 bases at J, with 12 bases in the middle. Germline assignment: CDR1 MNHEY and CDR2 SMNVEV (reference sequence). There are 14 residues in the CDR3. Here the CDR3 reads CASSLGATGQPQHF. DNA of the CDR3: TGTGCCAGCAGTTTAGGAGCGACGGGACAGCCCCAGCATTTT.

The rearrangement links TRBV6-5 to TRBJ1-2; 8 bases agree with TRBD1. Germline-derived CDR1 and CDR2 are MNHEY and SVGAGI. Trimming cost V 5 bases and J 8 bases; bases outside gene matches: 4. The CDR3 contains 12 residues. The DNA of the CDR3 is TGTGCCAGCAGTCCGACAGGGGAAGGCTACACCTTC. Translating gives CASSPTGEGYTF.

DNA for the CDR3: TGTGCCAGCAGTTTATGGCCCGCCGCGGGGGCCTACTATGGCTACACCTTC. Translated: CASSLWPAAGAYYGYTF. The chain links TRBV27 to TRBJ1-2; tentative D call: TRBD1 (6 bases). Germline V gene sequence: CDR1 MNHEY, CDR2 SMNVEV (reference sequence). The CDR3 consists of 17 residues. The V and J ends lost 1 base and 3 bases respectively, with 18 bases between them.

The CDR3 sequence is CAWSFVNQPQHF. For the CDR3, the DNA is TGTGCCTGGAGTTTCGTAAATCAGCCCCAGCATTTT. V gene TRBV30 combines with J gene TRBJ1-5; D is unresolved. Deletions cut 2 bases from V and 4 bases from J, with 6 bases between. CDR1 and CDR2 from the germline V gene are GTSNPN and SVGIG (reference sequence). The CDR3 extends over 12 amino acids. The variable domain in full, completed from reference TRBV30 and TRBJ1-5, reads SQTIHQWPATLVQPVGSPLSLECTVEGTSNPNLYWYRQAAGRGLQLLFYSVGIGQISSEVPQNLSASRPQDRQFILSSKKLLLSDSGFYLCAWSFVNQPQHFGDGTRLSIL.

The V call is TRBV5-1, the J call TRBJ1-6; the D gene is possibly TRBD1 (5 bases). V was cut by 4 bases and J by 8 bases, with 13 bases left in between. The CDR3 totals 14 residues. CDR1 SGHRS and CDR2 YFSETQ come from the germline V gene. As DNA, the CDR3 is TGCGCCAGCAGCATCAGCGGGGCCGATTCACCCCTCCACTTT. Translated: CASSISGADSPLHF.

This chain connects TRBV18 to TRBJ1-5; possible D gene TRBD1, 6 bases. Looked up from germline, CDR1 is KGHSH and CDR2 is LQKENI. Trimming stripped 5 bases from V and 4 bases from J, with 18 bases between. The CDR3 is made up of 16 amino acids. The CDR3 reads CASSSGAGLRNQPQHF. The CDR3 DNA reads TGTGCCAGCTCATCAGGGGCAGGGCTTCGAAATCAGCCCCAGCATTTT.

The J gene is TRBJ1-2, the V gene TRBV6-5; D uncertain. The germline CDR1 and CDR2 sequences are MNHEY and SVGAGI. The CDR3 covers 13 residues. Trimming cost V 7 bases and J 7 bases, with 16 bases left between them. The CDR3 sequence is CASTNGESSGYTF. The CDR3 DNA sequence: TGTGCCAGCACCAACGGAGAATCCTCTGGCTACACCTTC.

The chain recombines TRBV4-3 with TRBJ2-2; D uncertain. Looked up from germline, CDR1 is LGHNA and CDR2 is YSLEER. This CDR3 is built from 17 residues. Trimming took off 0 bases at V and 3 bases at J, with 14 bases between the two ends. Written as DNA, the CDR3 is TGCGCCAGCAGCCAAGATTGGGTCCAGGCCGACACCGGGGAGCTGTTTTTT. Protein sequence: CASSQDWVQADTGELFF.

V is TRBV5-4 and J is TRBJ2-1; TRBD2 matches 12 bases. V was clipped by 4 bases and J by 6 bases; unmatched bases: 11. The CDR3 consists of 17 residues. Germline CDR1 SGHNT, CDR2 YYREEE (reference sequence). The CDR3 loop reads CASSSKLAGGSGNEQFF. The DNA of the CDR3 is TGTGCCAGCAGCAGCAAGCTAGCGGGAGGGAGTGGCAATGAGCAGTTCTTC.

The chain links TRBV5-6 to TRBJ2-5; weak D call: TRBD2 (6 bases). The tail of the sequence fits TRBJ2-7 better, so the J call may be wrong. CDR1 and CDR2 (germline): SGHDT, YYEEEE. The CDR3 contains 16 residues. CDR3 bases: TGTGCCAGCAGCTTGAGGTCGCGGGGAAGCTCCTACGAGCAGTACTTC. Its translation is CASSLRSRGSSYEQYF.

The chain joins TRBV6-5 to TRBJ2-5, with 7 bases identical to TRBD2. The J call may be faulty, since TRBJ2-7 better matches the DNA end. CDR3 size: 14 residues. The germline CDR1 and CDR2 sequences are MNHEY and SVGAGI. CDR3 nucleotide sequence: TGTGCCAGCAGTTATGGCGGGGGAACCTACGAGCAGTACTTC. Protein sequence: CASSYGGGTYEQYF.

The chain uses TRBV6-6 and TRBJ2-7, with 8 bases matching TRBD2. The CDR3 has 13 amino acids. Germline loops: CDR1 MNHNY, CDR2 SVGAGI (reference sequence). V dropped 6 bases and J dropped 1; count of bases not matched to a gene: 2. CDR3 bases: TGTGCCAGCAGGGCTAGCGGGTCCTACGAGCAGTACTTC. Amino acid sequence: CASRASGSYEQYF.

This clone was recorded only once. This chain links TRBV27 with TRBJ1-2; possible D gene TRBD1, 5 bases. Germline V gene sequence: CDR1 MNHEY, CDR2 SMNVEV (reference sequence). V was trimmed by 5 bases and J by 4 bases, leaving 11 bases between them. The CDR3 has 13 residues. The CDR3 here is CASSPRQRYGYTF. CDR3 nucleotides: TGTGCCAGCAGTCCCCGACAGCGCTATGGCTACACCTTC.